This TCR beta chain was identified in a study of OX40 agonist ivuxolimab in advanced cancers. Study-wide background: The study gave patients intravenous ivuxolimab at 0.01 to 10 mg/kg every 2 weeks. Three patients, one with hepatocellular carcinoma and two with cutaneous melanoma, responded partially. Patients enrolled in dose escalation were diagnosed with hepatocellular carcinoma, melanoma, renal cell or head and neck cancer. Study-level findings and limits: Both CD4+ and CD8+ T cell populations in blood had undergone clonal expansion by week 6 at 0.1 to 3.0 mg/kg.

This CDR3 region has 15 residues. V shed 4 bases and J 8 bases; nucleotides not matched to a gene: 9. Per the germline V gene, CDR1 is SGHTA and CDR2 is FQGNSA. As concerns this clone: Antigen: not known.

The data were produced by immunoSEQ multiplex PCR, yet TCRdb's version contains in-frame clones alone and is incomplete. The data hold some 70,000 clones, with more than 70% observed a single time. The specimen comprised CD4+ or CD8+ T cells sorted from blood, sampled in a trial of the OX40 agonist ivuxolimab. This chain links TRBV7-2 with TRBJ2-7, with 12 bases identical to TRBD2. The TCR comes from an adult with an advanced solid tumor such as melanoma, head and neck, liver or kidney cancer. Here the CDR3 reads CASSWGASGRAQQYF. The CDR3 coding sequence is TGTGCCAGCAGCTGGGGAGCTAGCGGGAGGGCCCAGCAGTACTTC.